These 24 T cell receptor beta chains were all obtained from the same sample, sequenced in a study of identical twins. TCRdb passed the 5' RACE reads through MiXCR, listing each CDR3 protein once. The sample lists approximately 530,000 distinct CDR3 sequences; 20% to 25% were seen once. The same sample was also used in a study of yellow fever vaccine responses in identical twins.

The sequencing input was CD4+ T cells sorted from blood. The receptors derive from a young woman in good health.

The genes are TRBV7-2 and TRBJ1-1, with D maybe TRBD1 (6 bases). The CDR3 loop spans 14 amino acids. V lost 5 bases, J lost 4 bases, and 14 bases lay in between. In germline, CDR1 is SGHTA, CDR2 FQGNSA. In nucleotides, the CDR3 is TGTGCCAGCAGCCCAGGGGTACCGCGCACTGAAGCTTTCTTT. Its protein product is CASSPGVPRTEAFF.

This chain joins TRBV20-1 and TRBJ2-3, with D maybe TRBD1 (6 bases). Germline-derived CDR1 and CDR2 are DFQATT and SNEGSKA (reference sequence). This CDR3 is 14 amino acids long. V lost 6 bases to trimming and J lost 6 bases, with 19 bases between them. The CDR3 DNA sequence: TGCAGTGCCGCTCCGGGGCCCCAGGGGGATACGCAGTATTTT. It encodes CSAAPGPQGDTQYF.

The chain is built from TRBV12-3 or TRBV12-4 and TRBJ2-1; TRBD2 aligns across 14 bases. V was clipped by 3 bases and J by 7 bases; unmatched bases: 2. This CDR3 comprises 15 residues. CDR3 sequence reads: CASSLTSGRGNEQFF. The CDR3 nucleotides read TGTGCCAGCAGTTTGACTAGCGGGAGGGGAAATGAGCAGTTCTTC.

A few counts support this clonotype. The chain links TRBV4-2 to TRBJ2-3; D is ambiguous. The V gene lost 0 bases and the J gene lost 0 bases, with 16 bases spanning the gap. The germline V gene has CDR1 LGHNA and CDR2 YNFKEQ. There are 18 residues in the CDR3. DNA of the CDR3: TGTGCCAGCAGCCAAGATGGAATCGCGGCGGTTAGCACAGATACGCAGTATTTT. It yields the protein CASSQDGIAAVSTDTQYF.

This chain joins TRBV15 and TRBJ2-7, with 7 positions matching TRBD2. With 0 bases clipped from V and 0 bases from J, the junction kept 5 bases outside the gene matches. In germline, CDR1 is LNHNV, CDR2 YYDKDF (reference sequence). The CDR3 consists of 16 residues. CDR3 nucleotides: TGTGCCACCAGCAGAGATCCTTCGGGAGGCTCCTACGAGCAGTACTTC. This encodes CATSRDPSGGSYEQYF.

This clonotype appeared a few times. The V and J genes are TRBV20-1 and TRBJ2-1, with TRBD2 matching 13 bases. J was trimmed by 5 bases and V by 5 bases; bases with no gene match: 6. This CDR3 spans 15 amino acids. CDR1 is DFQATT, CDR2 SNEGSKA, per germline (reference sequence). Written as DNA, the CDR3 is TGCAGTGCTGACAAGACTAGCGGGAGGAACAATGAGCAGTTCTTC. Translated, it gives CSADKTSGRNNEQFF.

The chain recombines TRBV12-3 or TRBV12-4 with TRBJ1-5; D is unclear. V dropped 2 bases and J dropped 0 bases, with 8 bases sitting between them. The CDR3 has 15 residues. CDR3 region: CASSLSQNSNQPQHF. The CDR3 coding sequence is TGTGCCAGCAGTTTATCACAGAATAGCAATCAGCCCCAGCATTTT.

The rearrangement joins TRBV6-1 to TRBJ1-2; D is uncertain. The CDR3 runs 13 residues. Germline lookup yields CDR1 MNHNS and CDR2 SASEGT. With 2 bases removed from V and 4 bases from J, the gap between germline ends came to 8 bases. The CDR3 spells CASSEKGGYGYTF. The CDR3 DNA sequence: TGTGCCAGCAGTGAAAAAGGTGGCTATGGCTACACCTTC.

In this sample, this clonotype turned up a few times. This rearrangement joins TRBV5-1 to TRBJ2-3; 11 nucleotides line up with TRBD2. From germline, CDR1 is SGHRS and CDR2 YFSETQ. The CDR3 consists of 17 residues. J lost 6 bases, V lost 5 bases, and 14 bases had no gene match. As DNA, the CDR3 is TGCGCCAGCAGTCCATTGGGACTAGCGGATTTCCGGGATACGCAGTATTTT. The encoded protein is CASSPLGLADFRDTQYF. Full variable domain (outside the CDR3, taken from reference TRBV5-1 and TRBJ2-3): KAGVTQTPRYLIKTRGQQVTLSCSPISGHRSVSWYQQTPGQGLQFLFEYFSETQRNKGNFPGRFSGRQFSNSRSEMNVSTLELGDSALYLCASSPLGLADFRDTQYFGPGTRLTVL.

This clonotype has more than one count but fewer than ten. This chain connects TRBV10-3 to TRBJ1-5; D unclear. The CDR3 length is 14 residues. The germline V and J ends were trimmed by 3 bases and 0 bases, with 6 bases remaining between them. CDR1 and CDR2 from the germline V gene are ENHRY and SYGVKD. In DNA, the CDR3 is TGTGCCATCAGTGATCGTGGTAGCAATCAGCCCCAGCATTTT. It encodes CAISDRGSNQPQHF.

The V gene is TRBV11-3, the J gene TRBJ1-1; D is ambiguous. CDR1 and CDR2 (germline): SGHNT, YENEEA. Trimming pared 3 bases from V and 10 bases from J, leaving 9 bases between. The CDR3 has 11 residues. The CDR3 is CASSFSNGAFF. The CDR3 region has the DNA TGTGCCAGCAGCTTTAGCAACGGAGCTTTCTTT.

This chain links TRBV20-1 with TRBJ2-6, with 7 nucleotides matching TRBD1. From germline, CDR1 is DFQATT and CDR2 SNEGSKA (reference sequence). The CDR3 consists of 18 residues. J lost 0 bases, V lost 0 bases, and 8 bases had no gene match. The CDR3 DNA reads as TGCAGTGCTAGAGAAGACAGGGCGATTGGCTCTGGGGCCAACGTCCTGACTTTC. This sequence encodes CSAREDRAIGSGANVLTF.

V is TRBV12-3 or TRBV12-4 and J is TRBJ1-2; D ambiguous. The CDR3 covers 13 residues. Trimming stripped 2 bases from V and 8 bases from J, with 12 bases between. The DNA of the CDR3 is TGTGCCAGCAGTTTATCCCTCCAGGTCGGCTACACCTTC. Encoded protein: CASSLSLQVGYTF.

The chain recombines TRBV4-1 with TRBJ2-1; 7 bases are shared with TRBD2. V was clipped by 5 bases and J by 2 bases; unmatched bases: 6. Germline V gives CDR1 MGHRA, CDR2 YSYEKL. The CDR3 runs 15 residues. Written as DNA, the CDR3 is TGCGCCAGCAGCTCGGCGGGGGTACCCTACAATGAGCAGTTCTTC. Amino acid sequence: CASSSAGVPYNEQFF.

This chain uses TRBV6-5 with TRBJ2-5; D could derive from TRBD1 or TRBD2 (6 bases each). V dropped 0 bases and J dropped 4 bases, with 9 bases sitting between them. Germline lookup yields CDR1 MNHEY and CDR2 SVGAGI. The CDR3 loop spans 14 amino acids. CDR3 nucleotide sequence: TGTGCCAGCAGTTACTCGGGGGGCCCAGAGACCCAGTACTTC. Encoded protein: CASSYSGGPETQYF.

This clonotype was counted a few times. The gene calls are TRBV15 and TRBJ2-5; D perhaps matches TRBD1 (6 bases). Trimming stripped 6 bases from V and 5 bases from J, with 22 bases between. CDR1 and CDR2 (germline): LNHNV, YYDKDF (reference sequence). The CDR3 sequence is 16 residues long. The CDR3 sequence is CATSSLGRGVMETQYF. In nucleotides, the CDR3 is TGTGCCACCAGTTCGCTGGGCAGGGGAGTTATGGAGACCCAGTACTTC.

As DNA, the CDR3 is TGCGCCAGCAGCCAAGATTCTAGCGGGGGTCCGACTCCCTACGAGCAGTACGTC. It translates to CASSQDSSGGPTPYEQYV. The chain employs TRBV4-1 and TRBJ2-7, with 10 bases aligning to TRBD2. This CDR3 comprises 18 residues. The trim removed 0 bases at V and 2 bases at J, leaving 10 bases unmatched. Germline CDR1 is MGHRA and CDR2 is YSYEKL.

This clonotype showed up just a few times. The chain employs TRBV5-1 and TRBJ2-1; 10 bases are a match to TRBD2. The V segment lost 4 bases and the J segment 10 bases; nucleotides outside the gene matches: 11. The CDR3 extends over 15 amino acids. The germline V gene has CDR1 SGHRS and CDR2 YFSETQ. This chain's CDR3 is CASSPSTSGNLEQFF. The CDR3 DNA reads as TGCGCCAGCAGCCCGAGCACTAGCGGGAACCTAGAGCAGTTCTTC.

This clonotype was seen more than once but under ten times. The J gene is TRBJ2-3, the V gene TRBV5-1; 12 positions agree with TRBD1. This CDR3 contains 15 residues. With 4 bases clipped from V and 6 bases from J, the junction kept 6 bases outside the gene matches. The germline CDR1 and CDR2 sequences are SGHRS and YFSETQ. The CDR3 sequence is CASSGGQGASDTQYF. The DNA of the CDR3 is TGCGCCAGCAGCGGGGGACAGGGGGCGTCCGATACGCAGTATTTT.

The chain's CDR3 is CASSEYSEGLAAPQETQYF. The CDR3 nucleotides read TGTGCCAGCAGTGAATACTCGGAGGGACTAGCGGCCCCCCAAGAGACCCAGTACTTC. This rearrangement joins TRBV6-1 to TRBJ2-5; 11 nucleotides align to TRBD2. Germline CDR1 reads MNHNS; CDR2 reads SASEGT. The CDR3 covers 19 residues. The V and J ends lost 2 bases and 1 base, in that order; junction bases with no gene match: 12.

This clonotype came up a few times. The V and J genes are TRBV9 and TRBJ2-1; D gene ambiguous. Trimming pared 3 bases from V and 4 bases from J, leaving 23 bases between. From germline, CDR1 is SGDLS and CDR2 YYNGEE. The CDR3 covers 18 residues. This CDR3 reads CASSAALRLGGTYNEQFF. Written as DNA, the CDR3 is TGTGCCAGCAGCGCAGCCTTAAGGCTCGGCGGTACTTACAATGAGCAGTTCTTC.

This chain connects TRBV5-6 to TRBJ2-5; a weak D match, TRBD1 (5 bases). V was cut by 4 bases and J by 1 base, with 14 bases left in between. Germline CDR1 and CDR2: SGHDT and YYEEEE. CDR3 length: 15 residues. The CDR3 protein is CASSPLQGTQETQYF. The DNA for the CDR3 is TGTGCCAGCAGCCCCCTCCAGGGCACCCAAGAGACCCAGTACTTC.

This clonotype was counted between two and nine times. The V call is TRBV20-1, the J call TRBJ2-1; 10 positions match TRBD2. The germline V gene has CDR1 DFQATT and CDR2 SNEGSKA (reference sequence). The J segment lost 6 bases and the V segment lost 1 base, leaving 6 bases of the junction unmatched. This CDR3 region has 15 residues. The CDR3, as DNA: TGCAGTGCTAGAGCCCTAGCGGGAGAAGGCAATGAGCAGTTCTTC. Protein product: CSARALAGEGNEQFF.

The rearrangement joins TRBV10-2 to TRBJ2-2; unclear D gene. V lost 4 bases and J 8 bases, leaving 11 bases between the germline ends. This CDR3 has 13 amino acids. CDR1 and CDR2 (germline): WSHSY, SAAADI. The CDR3: CASSVWGVGELFF. The CDR3 coding sequence is TGCGCCAGCAGTGTCTGGGGTGTAGGGGAGCTGTTTTTT.